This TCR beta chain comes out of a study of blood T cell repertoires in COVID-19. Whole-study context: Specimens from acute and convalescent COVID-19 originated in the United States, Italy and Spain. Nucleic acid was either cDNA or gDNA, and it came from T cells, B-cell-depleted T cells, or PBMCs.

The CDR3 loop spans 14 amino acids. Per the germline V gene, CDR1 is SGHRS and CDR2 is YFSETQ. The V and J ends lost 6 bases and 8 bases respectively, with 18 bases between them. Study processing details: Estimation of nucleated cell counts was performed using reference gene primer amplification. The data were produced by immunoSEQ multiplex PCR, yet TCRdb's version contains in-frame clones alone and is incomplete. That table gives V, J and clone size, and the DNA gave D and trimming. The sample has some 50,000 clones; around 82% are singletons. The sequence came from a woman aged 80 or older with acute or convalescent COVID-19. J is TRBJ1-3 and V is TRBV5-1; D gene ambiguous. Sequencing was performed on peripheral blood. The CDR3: CASTLGGRFDTIYF. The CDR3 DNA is TGCGCCAGCACCCTCGGAGGGAGGTTTGACACCATATATTTT.